These 3 T cell receptor beta chains share one sample of origin, sequenced in a study of blood T cell repertoires in COVID-19 (TCRdb year 2020). The protocol used for the library was the immunoSEQ multiplex PCR assay. TCRdb stores this immuneACCESS table with in-frame sequences only. Part of the clones is absent; in the studies checked, under half of the shortfall reflects unresolved V genes, and no reason is known for the rest. The sample contains just over 300,000 clones, around 89% of them found a single time. The ten top clones hold 9.5% of the sample. Sequenced input: PBMCs or T cells enriched from blood (not recorded which). All receptors come from a woman between 35 and 50 years old who had recovered from COVID-19.

The V call is TRBV19, the J call TRBJ1-1, with D perhaps matching TRBD1 (5 bases). CDR3 length equals 14 residues. Trimming removed 4 bases at V and 6 bases at J, with 15 bases between. CDR1 LNHDA and CDR2 SQIVND come from the germline V gene (reference sequence). The CDR3 sequence: CASSTRGGAAEAFF. The CDR3 region has the DNA TGTGCCAGTAGTACCCGGGGGGGTGCAGCTGAAGCTTTCTTT.

The chain couples TRBV11-2 to TRBJ1-6, with TRBD1 identical over 10 bases. CDR1 and CDR2 from the germline V gene are SGHAT and FQNNGV. V lost 9 bases to trimming and J lost 13 bases; unmatched junction nucleotides: 9. This CDR3 has 13 residues. In DNA, the CDR3 is TGTGCCAGTAAACTCGGGACAGGGGAGCCCCTCCACTTT. Protein: CASKLGTGEPLHF.

Only one count was recorded for this clone. This chain links TRBV7-9 with TRBJ1-4; 9 bases agree with TRBD1. Germline V lookup: CDR1 SEHNR, CDR2 FQNEAQ (reference sequence). Unmatched junction bases numbered 9, after V lost 5 bases and J lost 8 bases. The CDR3 consists of 15 residues. CDR3 DNA: TGTGCCAGCAGCCCGGAACAGGGGGCAAGGGAAAAACTGTTTTTT. This gives the protein CASSPEQGAREKLFF.